The clone carrying this TCR beta chain was detected once. Its antigen remains unidentified. Sequencing used immunoSEQ multiplex PCR; TCRdb keeps in-frame clones, though not all of them. Among around 500,000 clones listed, around four fifths were seen once. Germline V gene lookup returns CDR1 MNHNS and CDR2 SASEGT. V shed 2 bases and J 4 bases; nucleotides not matched to a gene: 1. The length of the CDR3 is 13 residues. The data originate from a study of shared clonotypes between healthy human individuals. Study results and caveats: Since donors were few, the genetic and exposure-history diversity represented was limited.

V gene TRBV6-1 combines with J gene TRBJ1-2; TRBD1 aligns across 7 bases. The receptor was isolated from a woman between 40 and 55 years old in good health. Some clones in this sample may be carry-over from other donors' samples. The specimen was PBMCs. The CDR3 here is CASSESGGYGYTF. Written as DNA, the CDR3 is TGTGCCAGCAGTGAATCAGGGGGCTATGGCTACACCTTC.